The text below deals with one TCR beta chain. The antigen is undetermined. Amplified TCR beta CDR3 regions came from RNA transcripts. In the first-round RT-PCR of the TCR CDR3, the HTBI primer set was used. TCRdb recomputed calls from the multiplex PCR reads with MiXCR, one row per CDR3 protein. The sample yields 190,000 or so distinct CDR3 sequences, around 16% seen once. CDR3 size: 13 residues. V lost 0 bases and J 6 bases, leaving 6 bases between the germline ends. Germline V lookup: CDR1 SGHDT, CDR2 YYEEEE. The sample comes from a study of T cells in Graves' hyperthyroidism and ophthalmopathy. Regarding the study as a whole: Most expanded thyroid clonotypes above 0.001 also appeared in blood.

More than 9.5 ml fresh peripheral blood yielded the PBMCs. The chain combines TRBV5-6 with TRBJ2-2; D is unclear. The specimen was blood. This TCR was sampled from a man in his forties or fifties with Graves' hyperthyroidism. The CDR3 nucleotides read TGTGCCAGCAGCTTGGATGGGTCCGGGGAGCTGTTTTTT. This translates into CASSLDGSGELFF.